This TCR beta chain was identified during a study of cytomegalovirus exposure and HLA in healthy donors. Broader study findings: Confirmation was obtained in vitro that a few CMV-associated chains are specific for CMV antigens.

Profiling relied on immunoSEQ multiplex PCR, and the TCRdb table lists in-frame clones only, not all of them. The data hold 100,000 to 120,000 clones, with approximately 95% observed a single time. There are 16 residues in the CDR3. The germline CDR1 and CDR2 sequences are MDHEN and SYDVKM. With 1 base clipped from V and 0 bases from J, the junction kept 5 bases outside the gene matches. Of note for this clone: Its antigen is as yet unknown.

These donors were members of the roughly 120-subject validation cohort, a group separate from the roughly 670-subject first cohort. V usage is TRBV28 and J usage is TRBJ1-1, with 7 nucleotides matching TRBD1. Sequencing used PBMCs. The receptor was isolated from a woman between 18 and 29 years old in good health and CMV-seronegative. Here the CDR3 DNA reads TGTGCCAGCAGTTTATTGGGACAGAGCATGAACACTGAAGCTTTCTTT. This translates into CASSLLGQSMNTEAFF.